This T cell receptor (beta chain) was identified in a study of cytomegalovirus exposure and HLA in healthy donors (dated by TCRdb to 2016 to 2017). In terms of the full investigation: According to an earlier analysis of around 600 of the donors, roughly 180 million T cells yielded approximately 120 million unique TCR beta sequences and about 300 Gb of sequence data. An early release covering roughly 580 HLA-typed donors comprised roughly 300 gigabases of sequencing data and approximately 85 million unique TCR sequences. Of the 398 genotyped donors, 65% to 90% fell in the genetic ancestry cluster associated with self-reported Caucasian donors. The aim of the study was to test whether cataloging public T cell receptors could identify signatures of past pathogen exposure. The T cell repertoires of 670 or so subjects were profiled by immunosequencing and related to cytomegalovirus serostatus. In addition to the first cohort of 666 subjects, a separate validation cohort of 130 or so different subjects was used. To predict cytomegalovirus infection status, the study brought together high-throughput TCR immunosequencing, statistical association of individual TCRs with disease status, and machine learning. To study patterns of TCR occurrence, a later analysis re-analyzed previously published TCR beta repertoires from 500 to 850 donors and added high-resolution HLA genotyping. Rather than drawing on any new phenotypic data, the later analysis identified candidate immune exposures from TCR beta sequences and the way those sequences occurred across donors. An earlier analysis of approximately 580 of the donors used high-throughput TCR beta sequencing to judge whether each TCR beta V gene segment behaved as functional or pseudogenic. Donor age, sex, ethnicity and CMV serostatus were compiled together with the repertoire data. In a later genetic analysis, genome-wide SNP genotypes for about 65% of the 666 donors were used, and that subset was treated as a discovery cohort. All discovery cohort repertoires had been generated using a single sequencing platform. Both class I and class II loci were covered by HLA typing, at four-digit resolution. Typing coverage differed by locus: A, B, C, DRB1 and DQB1 were typed in about 629-640 donors, DQA1 in 522, DPA1 in 600 to 610, and DPB1 in around 490. Because of strong linkage in the cohort, roughly five DR-DQ haplotypes were treated as single units for association and clustering. Among about 370 genotyped donors of the cohort, an average of approximately 200,000 unique TCR beta nucleotide sequences was sequenced per donor, of which 15% to 20% were non-productive. Broad study findings and their caveats: Over 15 rarely observed V segments, including chromosome 9 orphons, were excluded from the earlier analysis of approximately 600 of the donors because counts were too low. Cytomegalovirus status was reported to be diagnosed by the classifier with high specificity and sensitivity in both the original and validation cohorts. Only TCR beta chains were sequenced in this cohort, and the absence of alpha or paired-chain data limited detectable features. Several of the top co-occurrence clusters appeared to be linked to parvovirus B19, influenza, CMV and Epstein-Barr virus, according to a later analysis. The authors suggested that the approach could potentially be generalized to other disease states and immunological phenotypes. Across donors, most TCR sequences were observed very rarely, whereas some public TCRs were present in many individuals. In a later analysis, TCR association rates were found to vary across HLA loci, with the most associated TCRs seen for DRB1 alleles and the fewest for HLA-C alleles. Correlated functional status among segregating V segments might be attributable to linkage disequilibrium, but an unknown experimental factor could not be ruled out. In a later analysis, some 18,000 TCR beta sequences were associated with specific HLA alleles at a false discovery rate of 0.05. Compared with the approximately 600-donor mean, donors in an Asian-associated ancestry cluster had fewer N-insertions in productive TCRs, according to a later genetic analysis. In vitro tests confirmed that a few of the cytomegalovirus-associated TCR beta chains recognize cytomegalovirus antigens. In a later analysis, HLA-associated TCR beta chains were found to be more clonally expanded and to have lower generation probabilities than equally common non-associated chains. Most CMV-associated TCR beta chains appeared to be HLA-restricted in a later analysis, and the HLA associations seemed to be driven largely by CMV exposure. A cluster of highly shared sequence variants was judged likely to be a technical artifact of the sequencing pipeline. In an earlier analysis of under 600 of the donors, most TCR beta V segments were observed in productive rearrangements about 90% or about 30% of the time, broadly matching IMGT annotations. Roughly uniform sequencing depth across donors was assumed in presence/absence analyses, although this assumption may not hold. An association between a missense DCLRE1C variant and V-gene and J-gene trimming of TCR beta chains was found in a later genetic analysis and replicated in an independent cohort. Immune exposure information for the cohort was limited to CMV serostatus. A further reported finding was that TCR beta sequences accurately predicted the HLA-A and HLA-B alleles for most subjects in the first cohort. A total of 150 or so TCR beta chains were listed by the study as associated with cytomegalovirus. Because some donors lacked HLA typing at each locus, the association tests relied only on the typed subset. Strong co-occurrence of HLA alleles, especially DR and DQ, made assigning TCR associations to individual alleles difficult.

The cohort was made up of approximately 700 healthy bone marrow donors. At the time of sampling, every cohort member was nominally healthy, though immune exposures that went unrecorded were likely present. The donor tested CMV seropositive and was one of the 289 seropositive cohort members. A peripheral blood sample was collected from each donor, and TCR beta sequencing was performed on peripheral blood mononuclear cells. The Qiagen DNeasy Blood Extraction Kit was used to extract genomic DNA from the blood cell samples. The library was produced with the immunoSEQ multiplex PCR assay. A mixture of 60 forward primers for TCR Vbeta segments and 13 reverse primers for TCR Jbeta segments was used in the multiplex PCR. A multiplex PCR assay on genomic DNA amplified the CDR3 region of rearranged TCR beta genes. Amplified TCR beta libraries were sequenced as 87-base-pair reads on the Illumina HiSeq System. Regarding the original processing steps: A later analysis counted about 82 million unique TCR beta chains across the 550 to 750 repertoires, and approximately 11 million of these chains were shared by at least two donors. To remove PCR and sequencing errors, raw reads were error-corrected and collapsed into unique sequences using a nearest-neighbor algorithm that merged closely related sequences. Alignment of CDR3 sequences to IMGT reference sequences was used to assign V, D and J gene segments. For a sequence to be retained, a match of at least six nucleotides was required to both a V gene segment and a J gene segment. A rearrangement counted as productive if the CDR3 had no stop codons and remained in frame with V and J, and every other rearrangement counted as non-productive. CDR3 was defined by IMGT convention, running from the second conserved V-encoded cysteine to the conserved J-encoded phenylalanine. The earlier analysis of about 610 of the donors excluded sequences that lacked an unambiguous match to a single V gene segment. In an earlier analysis of a few hundred of the donors, V segments were called functional above 56.7% productive rearrangements and were called segregating when the between-donor standard deviation exceeded 5%. A statistical classification framework was developed to diagnose cytomegalovirus status using the catalog of TCR beta chain sequences. In a later analysis, TCR nucleotide sequences were compared against IMGT/GENE-DB human TR gene sequences so that V and J genes could be assigned. A later analysis assigned CDR3 sequences and most-parsimonious VDJ recombination scenarios with the TCRdist pipeline. A later analysis defined each TCR beta chain by its CDR3 amino acid sequence plus V-gene family, and excluded reads lacking a unique V-gene family. As a way to deal with suspected cross-contamination and a sequencing artifact, a later analysis dropped hundreds of nucleotide sequences that were highly shared and had low generation probability. For each public chain, a later analysis derived a clonal expansion index from normalized ranks of inferred template counts within each repertoire. A later analysis computed generation probabilities with a VDJ recombination model fitted to out-of-frame rearrangements, and checked the results against IGoR. Hypergeometric tests were used in a later analysis to score TCR-TCR, TCR-HLA and TCR-CMV co-occurrence, with a repertoire-size bias correction applied to the TCR pairs. In a later analysis, false discovery rates were estimated by permuting HLA or CMV assignments 20 times. A later analysis grouped co-occurring TCRs with DBSCAN, adding TCRdist sequence similarity when clustering within HLA-allele-positive subsets. Repertoires with fewer than 30,000 or more than 120,000 public chains, plus five repertoires with anomalous nucleotide sharing, were excluded from co-occurrence clustering. TCRdb took this table from immuneACCESS and kept in-frame rearrangements with V and J called. Such tables lack part of the clones; where checked against another copy, unresolved V genes explain under half of the gap, and the rest is unexplained. V and J calls and clone size are given by that table; D and trimming were obtained from the DNA. Within this sample are 90,000 to 100,000 clones, with 60% to 85% of them counted one time only. 16% of the sample comes from the top ten.

This clone was counted only a few times. The antigen it binds to is not known. Per-base qualities were not stored, and no clone one base away is much larger. The sample was PBMCs. The clonotype originates from a man aged 55 to 70 in good health and CMV-seropositive.

The DNA sequence is TGCGCCAGCAGCCATCACTATGAAGCTTTCTTT. Its translation reads: CASSHHYEAFF. Recombination connected TRBV4-1 to TRBJ1-1; the D gene assignment is ambiguous. According to the germline V gene, CDR1 reads MGHRA and CDR2 reads YSYEKL. The CDR3 holds 11 amino acids from the cysteine to the phenylalanine. Just the 33-base CDR3 DNA is kept, in frame starting at base 1. Trimming at the junction amounts to 3 bases on V and 7 bases on J, and the germline ends lie 6 bases apart.